The 16 T cell receptor beta chains listed next were all sequenced from one sample in a study of blood T cell repertoires in COVID-19. The assay was immunoSEQ multiplex PCR, and TCRdb's table has in-frame clones only and misses some. The table includes about 480,000 clones, more than 75% detected once. The sample consisted of PBMCs or T cells enriched from blood (not recorded which). Receptors originate from a woman aged 40-49 years who had recovered from COVID-19.

This chain connects TRBV3-1 (or the pseudogene TRBV3-2) to TRBJ1-1; TRBD1 aligns across 11 bases. The germline CDR1 and CDR2 sequences are LGHDT and YNNKEL (reference sequence). After removal of 0 bases from V and 3 bases from J, the junction contained 3 bases not matched to a gene. The CDR3 spans 16 residues. CDR3 nucleotide sequence: TGTGCCAGCAGCCAAGACAGGACAGGGGGCTACACTGAAGCTTTCTTT. It specifies CASSQDRTGGYTEAFF.

The chain links TRBV10-2 to TRBJ2-5; TRBD1 matches at 8 bases. CDR3 length equals 16 residues. V lost 5 bases to trimming and J lost 4 bases; unmatched junction nucleotides: 12. Germline loops: CDR1 WSHSY, CDR2 SAAADI. The CDR3 coding sequence is TGCGCCAGCAGTATTGACAGGGGCTATACACGAGAGACCCAGTACTTC. This translates into CASSIDRGYTRETQYF.

The chain joins TRBV9 to TRBJ2-1; 11 bases are shared with TRBD2. Germline CDR1 is SGDLS and CDR2 is YYNGEE. The CDR3 has 15 amino acids. Trimming took 4 bases from V and 2 from J; bases not matched to a gene: 2. CDR3 sequence: CASSSLAGAYNEQFF. The CDR3 bases are TGTGCCAGCAGCTCACTAGCGGGAGCCTACAATGAGCAGTTCTTC.

This clone turned up a few times. The V call is TRBV6-2 or TRBV6-3, the J call TRBJ2-3; possibly TRBD2 for D (5 bases). The germline gives CDR1 MNHEY, CDR2 SVGEGT. The CDR3 extends over 16 amino acids. Trimming cost V 2 bases and J 1 base, with 13 bases left between them. Here the CDR3 DNA reads TGTGCCAGCAGTTACCCACTGGCGGGCGGCACAGATACGCAGTATTTT. Encoded protein: CASSYPLAGGTDTQYF.

The rearrangement joins TRBV24-1 to TRBJ2-3; possibly TRBD2 for D (5 bases). CDR1 and CDR2 from the germline V gene are KGHDR and SFDVKD. Trimming took off 7 bases at V and 5 bases at J, with 12 bases between the two ends. The CDR3 totals 13 residues. CDR3 region: CATSPTGIDTQYF. The CDR3 DNA reads TGTGCCACCAGCCCAACGGGAATAGATACGCAGTATTTT.

CDR3 sequence reads: CASSQSRQRGTEAFF. CDR3 DNA: TGTGCCAGCAGCCAATCGAGACAGCGGGGCACTGAAGCTTTCTTT. The rearrangement uses TRBV16 and TRBJ1-1, with D possibly TRBD1 on 5 matching bases. The CDR3 extends over 15 amino acids. Looked up from germline, CDR1 is KGHSY and CDR2 is FQNENV. V shed 0 bases and J shed 4 bases, with 12 bases lying between them. Complete variable domain (other parts from reference TRBV16 and TRBJ1-1): GEEVAQTPKHLVRGEGQKAKLYCAPIKGHSYVFWYQQVLKNEFKFLISFQNENVFDETGMPKERFSAKCLPNSPCSLEIQATKLEDSAVYFCASSQSRQRGTEAFFGQGTRLTVV.

As for this clone: Given a much more abundant clone one base away, this may be a read error. The identical CDR3 is also encoded by other nucleotide sequences in the sample. The V call is TRBV7-6, the J call TRBJ1-1, with D perhaps TRBD1 (6 bases). V lost 1 base and J lost 4, with 7 bases in between. Germline-derived CDR1 and CDR2 are SGHVS and FNYEAQ. The CDR3 totals 13 residues. CDR3 nucleotide sequence: TGTGCCAGCAGCTTAGAACAGGGCACTGAAGCTTTCTTT. Amino acids: CASSLEQGTEAFF.

This sequence joins TRBV9 and TRBJ2-7; TRBD2 aligns across 9 bases. The germline V gene encodes CDR1 SGDLS and CDR2 YYNGEE. With V trimmed by 3 bases and J by 4 bases, 11 bases remained unmatched. CDR3 length: 16 amino acids. CDR3 sequence (DNA): TGTGCCAGCAGCGAGGCGGGTAGCGGGAGTAGGTACGAGCAGTACTTC. Encoded protein: CASSEAGSGSRYEQYF.

In this sample, this clone turned up a few times. The genes are TRBV7-9 and TRBJ1-1; D gene unclear. CDR3 size: 15 residues. CDR1 and CDR2 from the germline V gene are SEHNR and FQNEAQ (reference sequence). The germline V and J ends were trimmed by 1 base and 4 bases, with 13 bases remaining between them. This CDR3 reads CASSLEFGSSTEAFF. CDR3 nucleotide sequence: TGTGCCAGCAGCTTAGAGTTTGGCAGTTCCACTGAAGCTTTCTTT.

This chain connects TRBV18 to TRBJ1-4, with D perhaps TRBD1 (5 bases). V was shortened by 8 bases and J by 0 bases, with 16 bases between the two germline ends. CDR1 KGHSH and CDR2 LQKENI come from the germline V gene. This CDR3 spans 16 amino acids. For the CDR3, the DNA is TGTGCCAGCCGAACGACAAGGGGCGCAACTAATGAAAAACTGTTTTTT. This sequence encodes CASRTTRGATNEKLFF.

This chain connects TRBV7-8 to TRBJ2-1, with a weak D call TRBD2 (6 bases). V was pared by 0 bases and J by 3 bases, with 12 bases between. This CDR3 contains 16 residues. Germline CDR1 is SGHVS and CDR2 is FQNEAQ. DNA for the CDR3: TGTGCCAGCAGCTTAGCGCCTGGGGGGAGCTACAATGAGCAGTTCTTC. Encoded protein: CASSLAPGGSYNEQFF.

The chain links TRBV6-5 to TRBJ2-1; 8 bases match TRBD2. CDR1 MNHEY and CDR2 SVGAGI come from the germline V gene. The CDR3 length is 15 residues. Losses at the gene ends were 5 bases for V and 7 bases for J; bases not matched to a gene: 10. The CDR3 reads CASSHGGGLRNEQFF. CDR3 bases: TGTGCCAGCAGTCACGGGGGGGGGCTAAGGAATGAGCAGTTCTTC.

The chain joins TRBV7-2 to TRBJ2-7; possibly TRBD1 for D (6 bases). Germline loops: CDR1 SGHTA, CDR2 FQGNSA. CDR3 size: 16 residues. V gave up 3 bases and J gave up 2 bases, with 17 bases separating them. The CDR3 spells CASSFIRSGDTYEQYF. CDR3 coding DNA: TGTGCCAGCAGCTTCATTCGCTCCGGGGACACCTACGAGCAGTACTTC.

The chain links TRBV3-1 (or the pseudogene TRBV3-2) to TRBJ2-7; 9 nucleotides line up with TRBD2. The CDR3 totals 16 residues. Germline values: CDR1 LGHDT, CDR2 YNNKEL (reference sequence). V lost 3 bases to trimming and J lost 4 bases; unmatched junction nucleotides: 10. CDR3: CASSQGPTSGPYEQYF. The CDR3, as DNA: TGTGCCAGCAGCCAGGGGCCGACTAGCGGACCTTACGAGCAGTACTTC.

CDR3 loop: CASSKARGTQYF. In DNA form, the CDR3 reads TGTGCCAGTAGTAAGGCCAGAGGTACGCAGTATTTT. The chain combines TRBV19 with TRBJ2-3; D remains unclear. V was cut by 4 bases and J by 8 bases, with 10 bases left in between. The CDR3 is 12 residues long. In germline, CDR1 is LNHDA, CDR2 SQIVND (reference sequence).

This chain connects TRBV11-3 to TRBJ2-2; TRBD1 aligns across 11 bases. The CDR3 spans 18 residues. Germline CDR1 and CDR2: SGHNT and YENEEA. V trimming: 4 bases; J trimming: 1 base; junction bases outside the gene matches: 8. The CDR3, as DNA: TGTGCCAGCAGCTCCGGGACAGGGGGTAGTAGGAACACCGGGGAGCTGTTTTTT. Its protein is CASSSGTGGSRNTGELFF.